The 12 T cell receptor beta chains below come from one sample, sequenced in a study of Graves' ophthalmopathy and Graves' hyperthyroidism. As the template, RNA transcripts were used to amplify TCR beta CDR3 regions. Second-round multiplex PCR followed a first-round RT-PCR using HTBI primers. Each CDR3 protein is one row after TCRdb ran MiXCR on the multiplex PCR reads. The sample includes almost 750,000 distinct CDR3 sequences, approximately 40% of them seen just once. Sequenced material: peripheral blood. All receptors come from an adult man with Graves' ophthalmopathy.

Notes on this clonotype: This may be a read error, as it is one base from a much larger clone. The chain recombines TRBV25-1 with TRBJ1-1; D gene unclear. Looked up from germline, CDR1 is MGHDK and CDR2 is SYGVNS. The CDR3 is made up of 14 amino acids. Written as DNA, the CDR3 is TGTGCCAGCAGTGAAAGGTACATGAACATTGAAGCTTTCTTT. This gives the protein CASSERYMNIEAFF.

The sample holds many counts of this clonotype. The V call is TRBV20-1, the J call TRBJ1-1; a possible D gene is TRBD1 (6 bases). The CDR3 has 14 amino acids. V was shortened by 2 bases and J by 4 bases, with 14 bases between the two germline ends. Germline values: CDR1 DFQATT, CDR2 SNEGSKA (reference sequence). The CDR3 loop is CSARSRRGGTEAFF. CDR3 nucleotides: TGCAGTGCTAGATCACGCCGAGGGGGCACTGAAGCTTTCTTT.

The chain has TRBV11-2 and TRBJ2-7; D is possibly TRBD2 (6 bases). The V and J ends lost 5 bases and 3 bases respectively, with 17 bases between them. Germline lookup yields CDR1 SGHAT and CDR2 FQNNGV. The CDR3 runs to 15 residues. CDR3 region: CASSLRPGTLYEQYF. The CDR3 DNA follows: TGTGCCAGCAGCCTACGCCCCGGGACTCTCTACGAGCAGTACTTC.

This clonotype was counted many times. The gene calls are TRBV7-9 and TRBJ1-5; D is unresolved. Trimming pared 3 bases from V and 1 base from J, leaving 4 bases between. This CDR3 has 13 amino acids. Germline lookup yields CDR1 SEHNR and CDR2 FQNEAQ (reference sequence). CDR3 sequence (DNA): TGTGCCAGCAGCTTTGAGAGCAATCAGCCCCAGCATTTT. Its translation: CASSFESNQPQHF. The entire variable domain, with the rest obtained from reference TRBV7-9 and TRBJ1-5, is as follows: DTGVSQNPRHKITKRGQNVTFRCDPISEHNRLYWYRQTLGQGPEFLTYFQNEAQLEKSRLLSDRFSAERPKGSFSTLEIQRTEQGDSAMYLCASSFESNQPQHFGDGTRLSIL.

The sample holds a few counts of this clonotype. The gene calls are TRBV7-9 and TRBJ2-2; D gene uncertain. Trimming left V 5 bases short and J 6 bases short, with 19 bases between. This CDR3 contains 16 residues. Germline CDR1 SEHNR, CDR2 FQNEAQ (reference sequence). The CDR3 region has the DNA TGTGCCAGCAGCCAAGAATCGAGCGTAAGGGCCGGGGAGCTGTTTTTT. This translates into CASSQESSVRAGELFF.

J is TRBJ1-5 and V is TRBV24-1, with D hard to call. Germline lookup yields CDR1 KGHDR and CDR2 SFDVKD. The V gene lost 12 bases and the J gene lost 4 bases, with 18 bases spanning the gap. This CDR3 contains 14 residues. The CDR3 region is CAGIYSSLNQPQHF. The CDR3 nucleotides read TGTGCCGGCATCTACAGTTCCCTAAATCAGCCCCAGCATTTT.

Here the CDR3 reads CASTLGQLAGKEQYF. CDR3 bases: TGTGCCAGCACCCTAGGGCAGCTAGCTGGTAAGGAGCAGTACTTC. V usage is TRBV6-5 and J usage is TRBJ2-7; D is perhaps TRBD2 (5 bases). The germline V gene encodes CDR1 MNHEY and CDR2 SVGAGI. Trimming took 7 bases from V and 7 from J, leaving 23 bases between them. The CDR3 extends over 15 amino acids.

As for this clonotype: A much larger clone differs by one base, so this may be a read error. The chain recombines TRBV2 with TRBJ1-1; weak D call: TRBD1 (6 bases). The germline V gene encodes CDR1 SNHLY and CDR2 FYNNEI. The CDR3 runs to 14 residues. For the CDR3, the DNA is TGTGCCACCAGTCGGGGGGCGGCGAACACTGAAGCTTTCTTT. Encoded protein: CATSRGAANTEAFF.

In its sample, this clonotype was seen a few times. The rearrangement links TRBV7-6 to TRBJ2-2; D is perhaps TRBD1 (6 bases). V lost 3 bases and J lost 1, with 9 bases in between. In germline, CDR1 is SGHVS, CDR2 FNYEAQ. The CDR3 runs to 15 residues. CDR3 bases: TGTGCCAGCAGCTTTTCACAGGGGAACACCGGGGAGCTGTTTTTT. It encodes CASSFSQGNTGELFF.

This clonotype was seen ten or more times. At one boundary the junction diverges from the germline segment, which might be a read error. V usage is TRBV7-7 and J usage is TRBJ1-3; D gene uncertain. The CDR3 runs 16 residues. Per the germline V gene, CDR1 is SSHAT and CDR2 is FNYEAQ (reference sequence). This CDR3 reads CASSPQGPGSGNTIYF. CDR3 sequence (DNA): TGTGCTAGCAGCCCGCAAGGGCCTGGCTCTGGAAACACCATATATTTT.

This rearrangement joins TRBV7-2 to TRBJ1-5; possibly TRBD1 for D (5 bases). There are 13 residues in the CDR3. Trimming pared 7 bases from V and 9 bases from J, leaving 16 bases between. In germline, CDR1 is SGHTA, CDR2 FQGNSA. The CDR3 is CASTPPGRGPQHF. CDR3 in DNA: TGTGCCAGCACCCCCCCAGGGCGGGGGCCCCAGCATTTT. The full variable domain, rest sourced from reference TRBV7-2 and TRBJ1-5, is GAGVSQSPSNKVTEKGKDVELRCDPISGHTALYWYRQSLGQGLEFLIYFQGNSAPDKSGLPSDRFSAERTGGSVSTLTIQRTQQEDSAVYLCASTPPGRGPQHFGDGTRLSIL.

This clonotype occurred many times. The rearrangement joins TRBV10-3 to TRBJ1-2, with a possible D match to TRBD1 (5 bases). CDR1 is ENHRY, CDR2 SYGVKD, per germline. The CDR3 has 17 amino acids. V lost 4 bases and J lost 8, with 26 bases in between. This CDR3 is CAISALWSSGIAGGYTF. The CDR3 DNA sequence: TGTGCCATCAGTGCCCTCTGGTCTTCAGGGATTGCGGGAGGCTACACCTTC.